The 31 T cell receptor beta chains below were found in one sample sequenced in a study of T cells in Graves' hyperthyroidism and ophthalmopathy. RNA transcripts served as the template for amplifying TCR beta CDR3 regions. HTBI primers were employed in a first-round RT-PCR of the TCR CDR3. TCRdb re-called the multiplex PCR reads through MiXCR, storing one row per CDR3 protein. The data hold some 620,000 distinct CDR3 sequences, with roughly 17% observed a single time. Source material: blood. The receptors stem from a woman aged 25 to 39 with Graves' hyperthyroidism.

This clonotype was observed at least ten times. The chain has TRBV12-3 or TRBV12-4 and TRBJ1-1; 7 nucleotides agree with TRBD1. V lost 7 bases to trimming and J lost 0 bases; unmatched junction nucleotides: 5. The length of the CDR3 is 14 residues. The DNA for the CDR3 is TGTGCCAGCAATACGGGACAGATGAACACTGAAGCTTTCTTT. It translates to CASNTGQMNTEAFF.

This clonotype was seen repeatedly, ten times or more. This chain connects TRBV29-1 to TRBJ1-2, with 10 bases fitting TRBD1. There are 11 residues in the CDR3. V lost 7 bases and J lost 8; bases outside the gene matches: 4. The germline CDR1 and CDR2 sequences are SQVTM and ANQGSEA. The CDR3 sequence: CSAGTGDGYTF. The DNA of the CDR3 is TGCAGCGCTGGGACAGGGGACGGCTACACCTTC.

The chain uses TRBV2 and TRBJ2-1; D remains ambiguous. The J call is in doubt because the DNA end fits TRBJ2-7 better. The CDR3 spans 14 residues. Germline CDR1 and CDR2: SNHLY and FYNNEI. CDR3 bases: TGTGCCAGCAGCCATTCGAGCACCTACAATGAGCAGTACTTC. Translated: CASSHSSTYNEQYF.

The gene calls are TRBV20-1 and TRBJ2-7; 8 bases are shared with TRBD2. The CDR3 totals 13 residues. The junction had 5 bases not matched to a gene; V was cut back by 3 bases and J by 4 bases. Germline CDR1 and CDR2: DFQATT and SNEGSKA (reference sequence). Written as DNA, the CDR3 is TGCAGTGCTAGCGGGAGGGATGGTTACGAGCAGTACTTC. This gives the protein CSASGRDGYEQYF.

The CDR3 bases are TGTGCCAGTAAGGTCAGGGGGACCACCGGGGAGCTGTTTTTT. It encodes CASKVRGTTGELFF. The chain employs TRBV19 and TRBJ2-2; 7 nucleotides agree with TRBD1. Trimming cost V 7 bases and J 4 bases; bases outside gene matches: 6. The germline V gene encodes CDR1 LNHDA and CDR2 SQIVND (reference sequence). The CDR3 extends over 14 amino acids.

This clonotype was detected only a few times. This sequence joins TRBV6-1 and TRBJ1-6; the D is unclear. The V gene lost 4 bases and the J gene lost 5 bases, with 9 bases spanning the gap. This CDR3 is 14 amino acids long. Germline V gene data show CDR1 as MNHNS and CDR2 as SASEGT. The CDR3 bases are TGTGCCAGCAGTGTAAGGGCCAATAATTCACCCCTCCACTTT. This encodes CASSVRANNSPLHF.

The chain combines TRBV28 with TRBJ2-3, with 7 bases matching TRBD1. Germline lookup yields CDR1 MDHEN and CDR2 SYDVKM. The trim removed 5 bases at V and 2 bases at J, leaving 13 bases unmatched. This CDR3 comprises 17 residues. CDR3 DNA sequence: TGTGCCAGCAGTAGGGGGCGGGTGAGGGCCCTCACAGATACGCAGTATTTT. It translates to CASSRGRVRALTDTQYF.

This clonotype was seen ten or more times. J is TRBJ2-3 and V is TRBV9; 14 nucleotides agree with TRBD2. Germline-derived CDR1 and CDR2 are SGDLS and YYNGEE. This CDR3 has 17 residues. V shed 4 bases and J 2 bases; nucleotides not matched to a gene: 6. CDR3 coding DNA: TGTGCCAGCAGCACCGGGACTAGCGGGAGCAACACAGATACGCAGTATTTT. Amino acids: CASSTGTSGSNTDTQYF.

The chain is built from TRBV5-1 and TRBJ1-1; 10 bases match TRBD1. The CDR3 length is 16 residues. The J segment lost 4 bases and the V segment lost 4 bases, leaving 10 bases of the junction unmatched. Germline CDR1 is SGHRS and CDR2 is YFSETQ. The CDR3 region has the DNA TGCGCCAGCAGCAACCGGGACAGGGGTGATAGCACTGAAGCTTTCTTT. It encodes CASSNRDRGDSTEAFF.

In this sample, this clonotype turned up many times. The rearrangement links TRBV7-8 to TRBJ2-3; 11 bases match TRBD2. Germline V gives CDR1 SGHVS, CDR2 FQNEAQ. Trimming cost V 5 bases and J 1 base; bases outside gene matches: 8. The CDR3 has 17 amino acids. The CDR3 DNA reads as TGTGCCAGCAGCGAAGAACTAGCGGGAGTGGGCACAGATACGCAGTATTTT. It encodes CASSEELAGVGTDTQYF. Full variable domain (rest looked up from reference TRBV7-8 and TRBJ2-3): GAGVSQSPRYKVAKRGQDVALRCDPISGHVSLFWYQQALGQGPEFLTYFQNEAQLDKSGLPSDRFFAERPEGSVSTLKIQRTQQEDSAVYLCASSEELAGVGTDTQYFGPGTRLTVL.

About this clonotype itself: Just one base apart from a much larger clone, this may be a read error. J is TRBJ1-1 and V is TRBV12-3 or TRBV12-4, with a possible D match to TRBD1 (5 bases). This CDR3 comprises 15 residues. CDR3 loop: CASSLQGLGNTEALF. The DNA for the CDR3 is TGTGCCAGCAGTTTACAGGGCCTGGGGAACACTGAAGCTCTCTTT.

This clonotype was recorded many times. This chain uses TRBV28 with TRBJ1-1; possibly TRBD1 for D (5 bases). Germline lookup yields CDR1 MDHEN and CDR2 SYDVKM. V lost 6 bases, J lost 1 base, and 9 bases lay in between. This CDR3 has 13 residues. The CDR3 protein is CASSRAGNTEAFF. The CDR3 nucleotides are TGTGCCAGCAGCAGGGCGGGGAACACTGAAGCTTTCTTT.

This clonotype was observed at least ten times. This chain uses TRBV30 with TRBJ2-3; D might be TRBD1 (5 bases). The CDR3 spans 13 residues. CDR1 and CDR2 (germline): GTSNPN, SVGIG (reference sequence). With 8 bases removed from V and 0 bases from J, the gap between germline ends came to 12 bases. Here the CDR3 reads CALNTGSTDTQYF. The CDR3 nucleotides are TGTGCCCTTAATACAGGAAGCACAGATACGCAGTATTTT.

This rearrangement joins TRBV19 to TRBJ1-4; D is uncertain. Trimming stripped 5 bases from V and 0 bases from J, with 16 bases between. There are 17 residues in the CDR3. Germline CDR1 is LNHDA and CDR2 is SQIVND (reference sequence). CDR3: CASSFYPTVTTNEKLFF. CDR3 nucleotide sequence: TGTGCCAGTAGTTTTTACCCTACAGTAACAACTAATGAAAAACTGTTTTTT.

To note about this clonotype: At one of its ends the junction is not consistent with the germline gene, which may arise from a read error. The rearrangement uses TRBV6-1 and TRBJ2-6; TRBD1 is a possible D gene (5 bases). The CDR3 extends over 15 amino acids. Germline assignment: CDR1 MNHNS and CDR2 SASEGT. The CDR3 nucleotides are TGTGCCAGCAGTGGACGGATCTCTGGGGCCAACGCCCTGACTTTC. This translates into CASSGRISGANALTF.

Many counts were recorded for this clonotype. This rearrangement joins TRBV30 to TRBJ1-6; the D is unclear. The V end was cut by 1 base, the J end by 11 bases, with 12 bases between. This CDR3 region has 13 residues. Per germline, CDR1 GTSNPN and CDR2 SVGIG (reference sequence). The CDR3 nucleotides are TGTGCCTGGAGTGGGCATCGAGCAGCACCCCTCCACTTT. Its protein product is CAWSGHRAAPLHF.

Concerning this clonotype: It may be a read error: a sequence one base away is much more abundant. This chain connects TRBV6-1 to TRBJ1-1; tentative D call: TRBD1 (6 bases). The germline CDR1 and CDR2 sequences are MNHNS and SASEGT. The CDR3 contains 16 residues. Trimming left V 6 bases short and J 4 bases short, with 21 bases between. CDR3 nucleotide sequence: TGTGCCAGCAGACCTACACAGGGAATCAGGGTCACTGAAGCTTTCTTT. It yields the protein CASRPTQGIRVTEAFF.

The V call is TRBV18, the J call TRBJ2-1, with TRBD2 matching over 12 bases. This CDR3 is 16 amino acids long. The V gene end was trimmed by 3 bases and the J gene end by 7 bases; junction bases not matched to a gene: 7. CDR1 and CDR2 (germline): KGHSH, LQKENI. CDR3 nucleotide sequence: TGTGCCAGCTCACCTGCCCGGACTAGCGGGGAAAATGAGCAGTTCTTC. It encodes CASSPARTSGENEQFF.

This clonotype was detected only a few times. The V gene is TRBV7-8, the J gene TRBJ1-3; D remains ambiguous. With 6 bases removed from V and 4 bases from J, the gap between germline ends came to 13 bases. This CDR3 is 14 amino acids long. The germline gives CDR1 SGHVS, CDR2 FQNEAQ. The CDR3 nucleotides are TGTGCCAGCAGTTCCCGTGGGCAGGGAAACACCATATATTTT. Its protein is CASSSRGQGNTIYF.

In its sample, this clonotype was seen many times. The rearrangement uses TRBV13 and TRBJ2-3; unclear D gene. V lost 2 bases and J lost 0, with 9 bases in between. Germline assignment: CDR1 PRHDT and CDR2 FYEKMQ (reference sequence). CDR3 length equals 15 residues. CDR3 loop: CASSLRLTSTDTQYF. CDR3 sequence (DNA): TGTGCCAGCAGCTTAAGACTTACTAGCACAGATACGCAGTATTTT.

This clonotype occurred a few times. The chain is built from TRBV19 and TRBJ1-2, with no clear D. Germline V gene data show CDR1 as LNHDA and CDR2 as SQIVND (reference sequence). The CDR3 loop spans 12 amino acids. Trimming left V 6 bases short and J 3 bases short, with 8 bases between. CDR3 nucleotides: TGTGCCAGTAGGAGGGCGGACTATGGCTACACCTTC. It yields the protein CASRRADYGYTF.

This clonotype was observed many times. The J gene is TRBJ1-1, the V gene TRBV6-2 or TRBV6-3; D is perhaps TRBD1 (6 bases). The CDR3 extends over 12 amino acids. Per germline, CDR1 MNHEY and CDR2 SVGEGT. V lost 5 bases to trimming and J lost 6 bases, with 10 bases between them. The CDR3 region has the DNA TGTGCCAGCAGTACTGGGGGCCCTGAAGCTTTCTTT. Its translation is CASSTGGPEAFF.

For this clonotype: This sequence may be a read error, since a much larger clone differs from it by one base. This chain uses TRBV27 with TRBJ2-2; 8 nucleotides agree with TRBD1. This CDR3 is built from 14 residues. Germline V gives CDR1 MNHEY, CDR2 SMNVEV (reference sequence). V dropped 6 bases and J dropped 3; count of bases not matched to a gene: 3. This CDR3 is CASRPGQDTGELFF. CDR3 in DNA: TGTGCCAGCAGGCCGGGACAGGACACCGGGGAGCTGTTTTTT.

V usage is TRBV9 and J usage is TRBJ2-1, with D uncertain. In germline, CDR1 is SGDLS, CDR2 YYNGEE. CDR3 size: 16 residues. Between the trimmed V and J ends, which lost 3 bases and 10 bases, there was a span of 23 bases. The CDR3 coding sequence is TGTGCCAGCAGCGCGGGTGGGAACCTTCCCTGGGGAGAGCAGTTCTTC. Residues: CASSAGGNLPWGEQFF.

In its sample, this clonotype was seen many times. The rearrangement links TRBV28 to TRBJ1-1; D uncertain. The CDR3 spans 12 residues. Germline V gives CDR1 MDHEN, CDR2 SYDVKM. The V gene lost 6 bases and the J gene lost 3 bases, with 8 bases spanning the gap. The CDR3 nucleotides are TGTGCCAGCAGACTAGAGTACACTGAAGCTTTCTTT. Amino acid sequence: CASRLEYTEAFF.

V usage is TRBV27 and J usage is TRBJ1-4, with D unclear. This CDR3 spans 18 amino acids. Germline loops: CDR1 MNHEY, CDR2 SMNVEV (reference sequence). Trimming took off 9 bases at V and 3 bases at J, with 26 bases between the two ends. CDR3 nucleotides: TGTGCCAGATGCTTTCGCGGCGGATCTTGTGGTTCTAATGAAAAACTGTTTTTT. Amino acid sequence: CARCFRGGSCGSNEKLFF.

This clonotype was observed a handful of times. The chain links TRBV5-1 to TRBJ2-1, with 8 nucleotides matching TRBD2. Trimming removed 4 bases from V and 10 bases from J; junction bases left unmatched: 7. From germline, CDR1 is SGHRS and CDR2 YFSETQ. The CDR3 is 13 residues long. The CDR3: CASSIRSGGEQFF. CDR3 DNA: TGCGCCAGCAGCATTCGATCGGGGGGGGAGCAGTTCTTC.

There are many counts of this clonotype. CDR3 sequence reads: CASSQGAILGEQFF. CDR3 DNA sequence: TGTGCCAGCAGCCAAGGGGCAATTTTGGGTGAGCAGTTCTTC. V usage is TRBV3-1 and J usage is TRBJ2-1, with unresolved D. The length of the CDR3 is 14 residues. Between the trimmed V and J ends, which lost 1 base and 9 bases, there was a span of 13 bases. From germline, CDR1 is LGHDT and CDR2 YNNKEL (reference sequence).

This clonotype was counted only a few times. The CDR3 spells CATSRVPRGSYEQYF. CDR3 nucleotide sequence: TGTGCCACCAGCAGAGTGCCCAGGGGGTCCTACGAGCAGTACTTC. The chain is built from TRBV15 and TRBJ2-7; 7 positions agree with TRBD1. V gave up 1 base and J gave up 1 base; unmatched junction bases: 4. Germline V CDR1 and CDR2: LNHNV, YYDKDF (reference sequence). The CDR3 consists of 15 residues.

This clonotype occurred a few times. The chain recombines TRBV27 with TRBJ2-7, with 14 bases matching TRBD2. Germline CDR1 and CDR2: MNHEY and SMNVEV (reference sequence). Unmatched junction bases numbered 3, after V lost 5 bases and J lost 0 bases. This CDR3 contains 16 residues. CDR3 protein: CASSPGTSGSSYEQYF. CDR3 nucleotide sequence: TGTGCCAGCAGTCCCGGGACTAGCGGGAGCTCCTACGAGCAGTACTTC.

This clonotype came up many times. The chain carries TRBV20-1 and TRBJ2-7, with D maybe TRBD1 (6 bases). This CDR3 spans 11 amino acids. The germline V gene has CDR1 DFQATT and CDR2 SNEGSKA (reference sequence). V was trimmed by 5 bases and J by 3 bases, leaving 8 bases between them. CDR3 loop: CSAGGFYEQYF. CDR3 sequence (DNA): TGCAGTGCTGGGGGCTTCTACGAGCAGTACTTC.